A selection of T cell receptor beta chains follows, all from one sample in a study of T-cell reconstitution after alpha-beta-depleted transplantation in children. Each CDR3 protein gets one entry after TCRdb re-called the PCR reads with MiXCR. The sample gives approximately 110,000 distinct CDR3 sequences, 10% to 13% of which show up once; about 34% is in the top ten. The source material was PBMCs, sampled before TCRalphabeta/CD19-depleted stem cell transplant. Receptors were obtained from a boy under 10 years old with acute lymphoblastic leukemia, due to receive a stem cell transplant. Each CDR3 is given with its conserved first and last residue. The D gene is left open where the match is weak. Size values are once, few and many counts, or a class for expanded clones, and some rows have none.

clone_size | d_call | j_call | v_call | cdr3_aa | cdr3_nt
. | TRBD2 | TRBJ2-5 | TRBV2 | CASGQGGRGETQYF | TGTGCCAGCGGGCAGGGCGGGAGGGGAGAGACCCAGTACTTC
. | TRBD2 | TRBJ2-7 | TRBV12-3/TRBV12-4 | CAFSLSAGGTSAIPYEQYF | TGTGCCTTCAGTTTATCGGCAGGGGGGACTAGCGCAATCCCCTACGAGCAGTACTTC
few | . | TRBJ2-3 | TRBV27 | CASSLSRVGDTQYF | TGTGCCAGCAGTTTATCCCGGGTAGGGGATACGCAGTATTTT
many | TRBD2 | TRBJ2-7 | TRBV25-1 | CASSEYNRASGRVRGDEQYF | TGTGCCAGCAGTGAATATAACCGGGCTAGCGGGAGGGTCCGTGGGGACGAGCAGTACTTC
once | . | TRBJ2-5 | TRBV28 | CASSPWQETQYF | TGTGCCAGCAGTCCGTGGCAAGAGACCCAGTACTTC
many | . | TRBJ2-7 | TRBV5-1 | CASSLGGGKRETYEQYF | TGCGCCAGCAGCTTGGGAGGGGGCAAGCGGGAGACGTACGAGCAGTACTTC
few | . | TRBJ2-7 | TRBV20-1 | CSARDARDYEQYF | TGCAGTGCTAGGGACGCACGAGACTACGAGCAGTACTTC
few | TRBD2 | TRBJ2-3 | TRBV27 | CASKIAGATDTQYF | TGTGCCAGCAAGATAGCGGGAGCGACAGATACGCAGTATTTT
. | . | TRBJ1-1 | TRBV6-1 | CAIRLNAPGNEAFF | TGTGCCATCAGGCTAAACGCTCCCGGGAATGAAGCTTTCTTT
many | . | TRBJ2-1 | TRBV4-1 | CASSQMAGGQQFF | TGCGCCAGCAGCCAAATGGCCGGGGGCCAGCAGTTCTTC
. | . | TRBJ2-1 | TRBV7-3 | CASSLTGTSYNEQFF | TGTGCCAGCAGCTTAACCGGGACTTCATACAATGAGCAGTTCTTC
few | . | TRBJ1-1 | TRBV5-1 | CASSLTGPRTEAFF | TGCGCCAGCAGCTTGACAGGGCCAAGAACTGAAGCTTTCTTT
many | . | TRBJ2-3 | TRBV5-1 | CASSLTLARTDTQYF | TGCGCCAGCAGCTTGACCCTAGCGCGCACAGATACGCAGTATTTT
few | . | TRBJ2-1 | TRBV24-1 | CATSDPGSPQANEQFF | TGTGCCACCAGTGATCCCGGCAGCCCACAGGCCAATGAGCAGTTCTTC
. | TRBD1 | TRBJ2-2 | TRBV4-1 | CASSQYGTDRGGTGELFF | TGCGCCAGCAGCCAATATGGGACCGACAGGGGGGGCACCGGGGAGCTGTTTTTT
few | . | TRBJ1-2 | TRBV9 | CASSFQPGPYGYTF | TGTGCCAGCAGCTTCCAGCCGGGACCATATGGCTACACCTTC
. | . | TRBJ2-7 | TRBV7-9 | CASSFEESPTGGYEQYF | TGTGCCAGCAGCTTCGAAGAGAGTCCTACCGGTGGGTACGAGCAGTACTTC
few | . | TRBJ2-7 | TRBV7-2 | CASSLIEKGEQYF | TGTGCCAGCAGCTTAATCGAGAAGGGCGAGCAGTACTTC
. | TRBD2 | TRBJ2-1 | TRBV15 | CATSREASGPYNEQFF | TGTGCCACCAGCAGAGAGGCTAGCGGGCCCTACAATGAGCAGTTCTTC
. | . | TRBJ2-7 | TRBV20-1 | CCASAGLEGEQYF | TGCTGTGCTAGTGCCGGCTTGGAGGGTGAGCAGTACTTC
many | . | TRBJ2-1 | TRBV20-1 | CSARRRTSDSYNEQFF | TGCAGTGCTAGACGCCGTACTTCCGACTCCTACAATGAGCAGTTCTTC
. | . | TRBJ2-7 | TRBV5-1 | CASSFNTGTIYEQYF | TGCGCCAGCAGCTTTAACACGGGGACAATTTACGAGCAGTACTTC
few | TRBD2 | TRBJ2-5 | TRBV5-1 | CASSLWREGAETQYF | TGCGCCAGCAGCTTGTGGCGGGAGGGGGCCGAGACCCAGTACTTC
few | . | TRBJ2-2 | TRBV10-1 | CASSPQAPGELFF | TGCGCCAGCAGTCCACAGGCCCCAGGGGAGCTGTTTTTT
many | . | TRBJ2-7 | TRBV20-1 | CSALTASYEQYF | TGCAGTGCTTTGACAGCCTCCTACGAGCAGTACTTC
. | TRBD1 | TRBJ2-5 | TRBV5-1 | CASSLILQGATETQYF | TGCGCCAGCAGCTTGATCTTACAGGGGGCAACGGAGACCCAGTACTTC
. | TRBD2 | TRBJ2-1 | TRBV4-1 | CASSQSGKSGKTYNEQFF | TGCGCCAGCAGCCAATCGGGTAAAAGCGGGAAGACCTACAATGAGCAGTTCTTC
few | . | TRBJ2-1 | TRBV3-1 | CASSQAPSTYNEQFF | TGTGCCAGCAGCCAGGCCCCATCCACCTACAATGAGCAGTTCTTC
few | . | TRBJ1-1 | TRBV5-6 | CASSQMGNTEAFF | TGTGCCAGCAGCCAAATGGGGAACACTGAAGCTTTCTTT
few | TRBD2 | TRBJ2-5 | TRBV5-4 | CASSLRTSQETQYF | TGTGCCAGCAGCTTGAGGACTAGCCAAGAGACCCAGTACTTC
few | . | TRBJ2-2 | TRBV10-3 | CATRGTSILSGELFF | TGTGCCACCAGGGGAACTAGCATCCTTTCCGGGGAGCTGTTTTTT
. | . | TRBJ2-7 | TRBV7-2 | CASSLGPLSYEQYF | TGTGCCAGCAGCTTAGGGCCCCTATCCTACGAGCAGTACTTC
. | . | TRBJ1-4 | TRBV20-1 | CSAAPSGAGEKLFF | TGCAGTGCTGCCCCTTCGGGGGCGGGGGAAAAACTGTTTTTT
. | . | TRBJ2-5 | TRBV20-1 | CSVQRGGGIQETQYF | TGCAGTGTCCAGAGAGGGGGGGGGATCCAAGAGACCCAGTACTTC
few | TRBD2 | TRBJ2-1 | TRBV5-8 | CASSLTSGGSSYNEQFF | TGTGCCAGCAGCTTGACTAGCGGAGGGAGCTCCTACAATGAGCAGTTCTTC
. | TRBD2 | TRBJ2-1 | TRBV4-2 | CASSQDPGLAGNEQFF | TGTGCCAGCAGCCAAGATCCGGGACTAGCGGGGAATGAGCAGTTCTTC
many | . | TRBJ2-3 | TRBV11-2 | CASSVRVFQGDTQYF | TGTGCCAGCAGTGTACGGGTCTTCCAAGGAGATACGCAGTATTTT
. | . | TRBJ2-1 | TRBV3-1 | CASSEGRSYNEQFF | TGTGCCAGCAGCGAGGGACGCTCCTACAATGAGCAGTTCTTC
. | . | TRBJ1-2 | TRBV19 | CASSTPVGGYTF | TGTGCCAGTAGTACCCCGGTTGGCGGCTACACCTTC
. | . | TRBJ2-2 | TRBV27 | CASSLVGGGGAGELFF | TGTGCCAGCAGTTTGGTTGGCGGGGGCGGCGCAGGGGAGCTGTTTTTT
few | . | TRBJ1-1 | TRBV5-1 | CASSSSMTNTEAFF | TGCGCCAGCAGCTCGTCGATGACGAACACTGAAGCTTTCTTT
few | . | TRBJ2-7 | TRBV20-1 | CSASNGAVPHEQYF | TGCAGTGCTTCAAACGGAGCGGTGCCCCACGAGCAGTACTTC
. | . | TRBJ1-2 | TRBV10-2 | CASSDPQGSGGYTF | TGCGCCAGCAGTGACCCACAGGGAAGTGGTGGCTACACCTTC
few | . | TRBJ2-5 | TRBV7-6 | CASSLGLDGTQYF | TGTGCCAGCAGCTTAGGCCTGGATGGGACCCAGTACTTC
many | . | TRBJ2-1 | TRBV7-4 | CASSLGPGKVGHNEQFF | TGTGCCAGCAGCTTAGGTCCCGGGAAGGTAGGACACAATGAGCAGTTCTTC
. | . | TRBJ1-3 | TRBV3-1 | CASSETDARNTIYF | TGTGCCAGCAGCGAGACAGACGCCCGAAACACCATATATTTT
many | TRBD2 | TRBJ2-1 | TRBV7-9 | CASSTLAGVEGEQFF | TGTGCCAGCAGCACGCTAGCGGGAGTGGAAGGTGAGCAGTTCTTC
few | . | TRBJ1-2 | TRBV7-6 | CASSPLSRRREVGYGYTF | TGTGCCAGCAGCCCCCTCTCTCGTCGCAGGGAAGTTGGGTATGGCTACACCTTC
many | TRBD2 | TRBJ2-6 | TRBV20-1 | CSAIGARGSSFGSGANVLTF | TGCAGTGCTATCGGGGCTCGCGGGAGCTCCTTCGGCTCTGGGGCCAACGTCCTGACTTTC
. | TRBD2 | TRBJ2-1 | TRBV20-1 | CSALSGTSSFNEQFF | TGCAGTGCCCTCTCCGGGACTAGTTCCTTCAATGAGCAGTTCTTC
few | TRBD2 | TRBJ2-7 | TRBV2 | CASSGTSHSSYEQYF | TGTGCCAGCAGTGGGACTAGCCATAGCTCCTACGAGCAGTACTTC
many | . | TRBJ2-5 | TRBV12-3/TRBV12-4 | CASSLLSGEETQYF | TGTGCCAGCAGTTTGCTTTCCGGTGAAGAGACCCAGTACTTC
once | . | TRBJ1-3 | TRBV4-1 | CASSQSAGAIFGNTIYF | TGCGCCAGCAGCCAATCCGCGGGGGCGATTTTTGGAAACACCATATATTTT
few | TRBD2 | TRBJ2-3 | TRBV9 | CASSVGLAGTDTQYF | TGTGCCAGCAGCGTGGGACTAGCGGGCACAGATACGCAGTATTTT
few | . | TRBJ2-2 | TRBV10-3 | CAISEKGIGTGELFF | TGTGCCATCAGTGAGAAGGGTATCGGCACCGGGGAGCTGTTTTTT
. | . | TRBJ1-1 | TRBV6-1 | CAAWGPERHTEAFF | TGCGCCGCCTGGGGTCCAGAACGGCACACTGAAGCTTTCTTT
. | . | TRBJ2-7 | TRBV28 | CASSSGGATYEQYF | TGTGCCAGCTCCTCGGGCGGGGCTACCTACGAGCAGTACTTC